The 21 T cell receptor beta chains given below trace back to one sample, sequenced in a study of blood T cell repertoires in COVID-19. Produced via immunoSEQ multiplex PCR; TCRdb's table is partial and in-frame only. Here the sample spans 200,000 to 250,000 clones, 80% to 85% being singletons. The sample comprised peripheral blood. These receptors all come from a man aged 30 to 39 with active or convalescent COVID-19.

V and J are TRBV10-3 and TRBJ2-3; 8 bases map to TRBD2. Trimming removed 4 bases from V and 4 bases from J; junction bases left unmatched: 4. CDR1 is ENHRY, CDR2 SYGVKD, per germline. CDR3 length: 14 residues. CDR3 sequence (DNA): TGTGCCATCAGTGGGACTAGCAGAGCAGATACGCAGTATTTT. Protein: CAISGTSRADTQYF.

This clone has at least ten counts. Germline is not matched at one junction end, which may reflect a read error. This chain joins TRBV14 and TRBJ2-2; the D is unclear. Germline V gene lookup returns CDR1 SGHDN and CDR2 FVKESK. CDR3 length equals 13 residues. CDR3 nucleotides: TGTGCCAGCAGCCGAAGTAACAACGGGGAGCTGTTTTTT. This translates into CASSRSNNGELFF.

This chain links TRBV5-1 with TRBJ1-2; D gene unclear. Germline V gene data show CDR1 as SGHRS and CDR2 as YFSETQ. Trimming left V 2 bases short and J 8 bases short, with 13 bases between. The CDR3 is 13 amino acids. The DNA of the CDR3 is TGCGCCAGCAGCTTAACAGAGGGCAGCGGCTACACCTTC. This translates into CASSLTEGSGYTF. The full variable domain, completed using reference TRBV5-1 and TRBJ1-2, is KAGVTQTPRYLIKTRGQQVTLSCSPISGHRSVSWYQQTPGQGLQFLFEYFSETQRNKGNFPGRFSGRQFSNSRSEMNVSTLELGDSALYLCASSLTEGSGYTFGSGTRLTVV.

The rearrangement links TRBV6-6 to TRBJ1-1; TRBD1 matches at 7 bases. With V trimmed by 7 bases and J by 0 bases, 2 bases remained unmatched. The CDR3 contains 13 residues. Per germline, CDR1 MNHNY and CDR2 SVGAGI (reference sequence). The CDR3 coding sequence is TGTGCCAGCATAGACAGGGTGAACACTGAAGCTTTCTTT. It yields the protein CASIDRVNTEAFF.

This sequence joins TRBV28 and TRBJ1-2, with a tentative D call TRBD1 (6 bases). This CDR3 region has 14 residues. V dropped 6 bases and J dropped 0 bases, with 11 bases sitting between them. CDR1 and CDR2 from the germline V gene are MDHEN and SYDVKM. The CDR3 nucleotides read TGTGCCAGCAGGTCATCAGGGGCTAACTATGGCTACACCTTC. Translation: CASRSSGANYGYTF.

The genes are TRBV20-1 and TRBJ2-7, with D perhaps TRBD2 (6 bases). The V and J ends lost 6 bases and 5 bases respectively, with 8 bases between them. The CDR3 loop spans 10 amino acids. The germline gives CDR1 DFQATT, CDR2 SNEGSKA (reference sequence). CDR3 nucleotides: TGCAGTGCAGCTAGCGACGAGCAGTACTTC. Protein sequence: CSAASDEQYF.

The CDR3 sequence: CAISPGVYGYTF. The CDR3 coding sequence is TGTGCCATCAGCCCAGGTGTTTATGGCTACACCTTC. This chain connects TRBV10-3 to TRBJ1-2, with no clear D. CDR3 length equals 12 residues. Between the trimmed V and J ends, which lost 6 bases and 5 bases, there was a span of 10 bases. Germline CDR1 ENHRY, CDR2 SYGVKD.

The V and J genes are TRBV12-3 or TRBV12-4 and TRBJ2-1, with 9 bases matching TRBD1. This CDR3 has 13 residues. V lost 4 bases, J lost 8 bases, and 3 bases stayed unmatched. The CDR3 spells CASSYRDRDEQFF. CDR3 DNA: TGTGCCAGCAGTTACCGGGACAGGGATGAGCAGTTCTTC.

This clone was seen a handful of times. V usage is TRBV19 and J usage is TRBJ2-7; the match to TRBD1 covers 8 bases. The CDR3 extends over 13 amino acids. Germline V gene lookup returns CDR1 LNHDA and CDR2 SQIVND (reference sequence). V lost 3 bases and J lost 6; bases outside the gene matches: 4. CDR3 protein: CASSMATGVEQYF. In DNA, the CDR3 is TGTGCCAGTAGTATGGCGACAGGGGTCGAGCAGTACTTC.

Written as DNA, the CDR3 is TGTGCCAGCAGCCCACGACAGGGGAACCAGCCCCAGCATTTT. This gives the protein CASSPRQGNQPQHF. The chain employs TRBV7-2 and TRBJ1-5, with TRBD1 matching over 8 bases. The junction had 7 bases not matched to a gene; V was cut back by 5 bases and J by 7 bases. This CDR3 spans 14 amino acids. CDR1 is SGHTA and CDR2 is FQGNSA in the germline V gene.

The chain couples TRBV19 to TRBJ1-1; no definite D call. Per germline, CDR1 LNHDA and CDR2 SQIVND (reference sequence). The V gene lost 0 bases and the J gene lost 2 bases, with 7 bases spanning the gap. The CDR3 runs 14 residues. The CDR3 here is CASSIEPGNTEAFF. The CDR3 DNA is TGTGCCAGTAGTATAGAACCAGGTAACACTGAAGCTTTCTTT.

A word on this clone: Other DNA sequences in this sample translate to the same CDR3. The rearrangement joins TRBV3-1 (or the pseudogene TRBV3-2) to TRBJ2-1, with D tentatively TRBD2 (5 bases). V dropped 3 bases and J dropped 10 bases, with 13 bases sitting between them. The length of the CDR3 is 13 residues. Germline lookup yields CDR1 LGHDT and CDR2 YNNKEL (reference sequence). The CDR3 nucleotides read TGTGCCAGCAGCCAGGACCCATCGGGGGAGCAGTTCTTC. This codes for CASSQDPSGEQFF.

This chain's CDR3 is CASSLGARTSGRSEQFF. CDR3 sequence (DNA): TGCGCCAGCAGCTTGGGGGCCCGGACTAGCGGGAGGAGTGAGCAGTTCTTC. J is TRBJ2-1 and V is TRBV5-1, with 14 nucleotides matching TRBD2. The trim removed 0 bases at V and 9 bases at J, leaving 8 bases unmatched. Germline V CDR1 and CDR2: SGHRS, YFSETQ. This CDR3 is built from 17 residues.

This clone was recorded a few times. The chain combines TRBV4-2 with TRBJ2-5; no reliable D call. CDR3 length: 14 residues. V lost 0 bases and J lost 7, with 12 bases in between. In germline, CDR1 is LGHNA, CDR2 YNFKEQ. In nucleotides, the CDR3 is TGTGCCAGCAGCCAAGAAGCTGAGTTTGGGACCCAGTACTTC. This encodes CASSQEAEFGTQYF.

The chain combines TRBV27 with TRBJ2-7, with TRBD2 matching 10 bases. The CDR3 is made up of 15 amino acids. The junction had 11 bases not matched to a gene; V was cut back by 2 bases and J by 10 bases. The germline V gene encodes CDR1 MNHEY and CDR2 SMNVEV (reference sequence). The CDR3 DNA is TGTGCCAGCAGTTTAATGGGGACTAGCGAAAAAGCCCAGTACTTC. The encoded protein is CASSLMGTSEKAQYF.

The chain employs TRBV5-1 and TRBJ2-4, with TRBD2 identical over 10 bases. The J segment lost 3 bases and the V segment lost 0 bases, leaving 0 bases of the junction unmatched. Per germline, CDR1 SGHRS and CDR2 YFSETQ. The CDR3 is 15 residues long. For the CDR3, the DNA is TGCGCCAGCAGCTTGGCTAGCGGGGGCAAAAACATTCAGTACTTC. Residues: CASSLASGGKNIQYF.

The V and J genes are TRBV28 and TRBJ1-2; D uncertain. The length of the CDR3 is 9 residues. The V gene lost 6 bases and the J gene lost 8 bases, with 4 bases spanning the gap. Germline CDR1 and CDR2: MDHEN and SYDVKM. The CDR3 region has the DNA TGTGCCAGCAGGCGCGGCTACACCTTC. Translation gives CASRRGYTF.

This sequence joins TRBV24-1 and TRBJ2-7; TRBD1 matches at 7 bases. V lost 4 bases, J lost 2 bases, and 7 bases stayed unmatched. The germline gives CDR1 KGHDR, CDR2 SFDVKD. The CDR3 consists of 15 residues. CDR3 bases: TGTGCCACCAGTGACCCGACGACAGGGACCTACGAGCAGTACTTC. Its translation is CATSDPTTGTYEQYF.

To note about this clone: The same CDR3 arises from other DNA sequences in this sample as well. This chain joins TRBV18 and TRBJ2-3; 11 bases fit TRBD2. Germline assignment: CDR1 KGHSH and CDR2 LQKENI. The CDR3 has 16 amino acids. With 1 base clipped from V and 0 bases from J, the junction kept 0 bases outside the gene matches. The CDR3 sequence is CASSPRLAGSTDTQYF. The CDR3 DNA reads TGTGCCAGCTCACCACGACTAGCGGGGAGCACAGATACGCAGTATTTT.

The V and J genes are TRBV30 and TRBJ1-6, with a possible D match to TRBD1 (6 bases). With 2 bases removed from V and 5 bases from J, the gap between germline ends came to 7 bases. In germline, CDR1 is GTSNPN, CDR2 SVGIG (reference sequence). The CDR3 is made up of 13 amino acids. DNA of the CDR3: TGTGCCTGGAGTACAGGGAATAATTCACCCCTCCACTTT. It specifies CAWSTGNNSPLHF.

The chain is built from TRBV19 and TRBJ2-7; 7 bases fit TRBD1. The CDR3 has 15 amino acids. V was pared by 5 bases and J by 3 bases, with 10 bases of the junction left unmatched. Germline V gene sequence: CDR1 LNHDA, CDR2 SQIVND (reference sequence). CDR3 region: CASSYADRDFYEQYF. The CDR3 coding sequence is TGTGCCAGTAGTTATGCTGACAGGGATTTCTACGAGCAGTACTTC.